The next 4 T cell receptor beta chains were all read from a single sample in a study of tumor and adjacent non-tumor tissue in lung cancer. Three rounds of nested PCR, following a modified ARM-PCR protocol, produced the TCRbeta library. MiXCR, applied by TCRdb to the multiplex PCR reads, yields one record per CDR3 protein. The sample lists roughly 66,000 distinct CDR3 sequences; about three quarters were seen once. This sample's RNA came from whole unsorted tissue. The sample comprised lung tumor tissue. The receptors here all came from a man aged 60 to 69 with non-small cell lung cancer.

The table lists this clonotype with many counts. The junction differs from germline at one of its ends, possibly a read error. In DNA form, the CDR3 reads TGTGCCAGCAGCTCAGGGCTAGCAGATAGCACAGATAAGCAGTATTTT. Amino acids: CASSSGLADSTDKQYF. V and J are TRBV11-1 and TRBJ2-3, with D tentatively TRBD1 or TRBD2 (5 bases each). Germline V gene lookup returns CDR1 SGHAT and CDR2 FQDESV (reference sequence). This CDR3 comprises 16 residues.

The V gene is TRBV29-1, the J gene TRBJ2-3; the D gene is possibly TRBD1 (5 bases). In germline, CDR1 is SQVTM, CDR2 ANQGSEA. The CDR3 sequence is 15 residues long. CDR3 DNA: TGCATCGTGCAGGGTTCTCGCAGGGACACAGATACGCAGTATTTT. Its translation is CIVQGSRRDTDTQYF.

The chain couples TRBV10-2 to TRBJ1-5; D call uncertain. The CDR3 runs 13 residues. Looked up from germline, CDR1 is WSHSY and CDR2 is SAAADI. The V end was cut by 9 bases, the J end by 5 bases, with 14 bases between. Written as DNA, the CDR3 is TGCGCCAGGAGCCTAACAAGGGATCAGCCCCAGCATTTT. Its protein product is CARSLTRDQPQHF.

In nucleotides, the CDR3 is TGTACCAGCGGGCTACCAGAGACCCAGTACTTC. Its translation: CTSGLPETQYF. The rearrangement uses TRBV10-3 and TRBJ2-5, with D tentatively TRBD2 (6 bases). This CDR3 spans 11 amino acids. In germline, CDR1 is ENHRY, CDR2 SYGVKD.